This record concerns one T cell receptor beta chain sequence. This entry belongs to a study of blood T cell repertoires in COVID-19. Looking at the study overall: PBMCs, B-cell-depleted T cells, or T cells were the source of the cDNA or gDNA that made up the material.

Germline loops: CDR1 LGHNA, CDR2 YSLEER. This CDR3 is 19 amino acids long. Trimming at V came to 0 bases and at J to 0 bases, leaving 11 bases not matched to a gene. In the source study's methods: By means of reference gene primer amplification, nucleated cell counts were estimated. Data came from immunoSEQ multiplex PCR; TCRdb stores just in-frame clones and leaves some out. The V and J calls and the clone size are those of that table, but D and trimming were determined from the DNA. The sample has under 95,000 clones, over 75% seen once. The sequence was obtained from a human donor in a cohort sampled during active COVID-19. This chain uses TRBV4-3 with TRBJ1-5; 7 bases line up with TRBD1. The sample taken for sequencing was peripheral blood. CDR3 sequence (DNA): TGCGCCAGCAGCCAAGATGGGGGGACAGACATGTATAGCAATCAGCCCCAGCATTTT. This encodes CASSQDGGTDMYSNQPQHF.